Each of the 10 T cell receptor beta chains below was sequenced from the same sample in a study of T and B cells in COVID-19 patients. Blood genomic DNA input for TRB amplification was about 240-550 ng. TRB rearrangements were amplified by multiplex PCR with BIOMED2 TRB-A/B primers. MiXCR was run by TCRdb on the multiplex PCR reads, yielding one entry per CDR3 protein. The sample lists about 15,000 distinct CDR3 sequences; under 30% were seen once. Input material: blood. The receptor set was obtained from a human donor who had recovered from COVID-19.

This clonotype occurred many times. The rearrangement joins TRBV6-2 or TRBV6-3 to TRBJ2-1, with D tentatively TRBD1 (7 bases). The V and J ends lost 6 bases and 2 bases respectively, with 14 bases between them. In germline, CDR1 is MNHEY, CDR2 SVGEGT. CDR3 length equals 15 residues. The CDR3 DNA is TGTGCCAGCAGGGGAGACAGGGAGGCCTACAATGAGCAGTTCTTC. Translation gives CASRGDREAYNEQFF.

The rearrangement joins TRBV7-2 to TRBJ1-2; D is undetermined. Trimming shortened V by 5 bases and J by 7 bases, and 20 bases separated the two germline ends. This CDR3 has 15 residues. Germline V CDR1 and CDR2: SGHTA, FQGNSA. The CDR3 DNA reads TGTGCCAGCAGCCCAGCGGATACACGTATGGGTGGCTACACCTTC. It is translated as CASSPADTRMGGYTF.

In its sample, this clonotype was seen a few times. This chain connects TRBV19 to TRBJ1-5; D is possibly TRBD1 (5 bases). Germline CDR1 LNHDA, CDR2 SQIVND (reference sequence). V lost 3 bases and J 5 bases, leaving 11 bases between the germline ends. The CDR3 is 14 amino acids. CDR3 region: CASSISTDHQPQHF. In DNA, the CDR3 is TGTGCCAGTAGTATCTCGACAGACCATCAGCCCCAGCATTTT.

In its sample, this clonotype was seen many times. The chain has TRBV27 and TRBJ2-7; the D gene could be TRBD1 or TRBD2 (5 bases each). With 0 bases removed from V and 9 bases from J, the gap between germline ends came to 21 bases. The CDR3 runs to 16 residues. Germline CDR1 reads MNHEY; CDR2 reads SMNVEV (reference sequence). Here the CDR3 reads CASSLSGTARGLGQYF. CDR3 nucleotide sequence: TGTGCCAGCAGTTTATCGGGGACGGCTCGGGGCCTCGGGCAGTACTTC.

The gene calls are TRBV20-1 and TRBJ2-2, with D unclear. Germline assignment: CDR1 DFQATT and CDR2 SNEGSKA (reference sequence). The CDR3 is made up of 15 amino acids. The germline V and J ends were trimmed by 3 bases and 4 bases, with 15 bases remaining between them. CDR3 in amino acids: CSARWSSWGTGELFF. For the CDR3, the DNA is TGCAGTGCTAGGTGGAGCTCCTGGGGCACCGGGGAGCTGTTTTTT.

This clonotype was counted once. This chain connects TRBV7-9 to TRBJ2-3; D ambiguous. This CDR3 spans 16 amino acids. V dropped 8 bases and J dropped 1 base, with 19 bases sitting between them. Germline values: CDR1 SEHNR, CDR2 FQNEAQ (reference sequence). CDR3 coding DNA: TGTGCCAGCGCTAAGACGGGCTTCCTTCGCACAGATACGCAGTATTTT. Its protein product is CASAKTGFLRTDTQYF.

CDR3 residues: CASTPWVMPGETQYF. CDR3 sequence (DNA): TGTGCCAGCACCCCCTGGGTGATGCCCGGCGAGACCCAGTACTTC. The chain employs TRBV6-2 or TRBV6-3 and TRBJ2-5; D not resolved. The CDR3 contains 15 residues. CDR1 and CDR2 (germline): MNHEY, SVGEGT. V gave up 7 bases and J gave up 5 bases, with 20 bases separating them.

This clonotype rates as medium-sized. The J gene is TRBJ1-1, the V gene TRBV19, with no clear D. Germline assignment: CDR1 LNHDA and CDR2 SQIVND (reference sequence). The CDR3 is 12 residues long. V lost 3 bases to trimming and J lost 6 bases, with 8 bases between them. The CDR3 spells CASSMVGAEAFF. The DNA of the CDR3 is TGTGCCAGTAGTATGGTAGGAGCTGAAGCTTTCTTT.

The chain links TRBV4-3 to TRBJ2-1; D gene unclear. V lost 1 base and J lost 5, with 9 bases in between. Per germline, CDR1 LGHNA and CDR2 YSLEER. This CDR3 comprises 14 residues. This CDR3 is CASSQGWGNNEQFF. The DNA for the CDR3 is TGCGCCAGCAGCCAAGGGTGGGGTAACAATGAGCAGTTCTTC.

Relative to its sample, this clonotype is medium-sized. The chain joins TRBV6-2 or TRBV6-3 to TRBJ2-1, with 13 positions matching TRBD2. This CDR3 is 17 amino acids long. The ends lost 0 bases at V and 8 bases at J; junction bases unmatched: 7. The germline CDR1 and CDR2 sequences are MNHEY and SVGEGT. In DNA, the CDR3 is TGTGCCAGCAGTTACTCCCGACTAGCGGGGGGTGGCGATGAGCAGTTCTTC. Amino acids: CASSYSRLAGGGDEQFF.